These T cell receptor beta chains were read from a single sample in a study of T cells in Graves' hyperthyroidism and ophthalmopathy. Each CDR3 protein is one row after TCRdb ran MiXCR on the multiplex PCR reads. The data show under 350,000 distinct CDR3 sequences, about 20% seen once. Sequencing was done on a sample of blood. The receptors originated from a woman in her 50s with Graves' hyperthyroidism. CDR3s include the opening cysteine and the closing phenylalanine or tryptophan. D genes are given only for firm matches. Not all rows give a size; the values are once, few, many and, for expanded clones, a class.

CDR3 DNA	CDR3 protein	clone size	J gene	V gene	D gene
TGTGCCAGCAGCTTGGGGGGGGCTCGCACAGATACGCAGTATTTT	CASSLGGARTDTQYF	NA	TRBJ2-3	TRBV7-9	NA
TGTGCCAGCGGGCGGGGGTTGGGCAATCAGCCCCAGCATTTT	CASGRGLGNQPQHF	few	TRBJ1-5	TRBV2	NA
TGCGCCAGCAGCTCGGACAGGGGTACTCGGTTTTTTGAGAACACTGAAGCTTTCTTT	CASSSDRGTRFFENTEAFF	few	TRBJ1-1	TRBV5-1	TRBD1
TGCAGTGCTAGACGCATAGACAAAAACATTCAGTACTTC	CSARRIDKNIQYF	NA	TRBJ2-4	TRBV20-1	NA
TGTGCCACCAGTGACCACCGTGCGGGGCTCCAAGAGACCCAGTACTTC	CATSDHRAGLQETQYF	once	TRBJ2-5	TRBV24-1	NA
TGTGCCAGCAGCTTCCGGGGTTTTAATCCCGGGGAGCTGTTTTTT	CASSFRGFNPGELFF	NA	TRBJ2-2	TRBV11-2	NA
TGTGCCAGTACCCTAACAGGGGGCTATTCAAGCTATGGCTACACCTTC	CASTLTGGYSSYGYTF	few	TRBJ1-2	TRBV6-1	TRBD1
TGTGCCACCAGTAGATCCTACAATGAGCAGTTCTTC	CATSRSYNEQFF	NA	TRBJ2-1	TRBV24-1	NA
TGTGCCAGCAGTGAAGGACATTTCTATGGCTACACCTTC	CASSEGHFYGYTF	few	TRBJ1-2	TRBV6-1	NA
TGTGCCTGGAGTCTCCGAGCGGGAGGCCCATACAATGAGCAGTTCTTC	CAWSLRAGGPYNEQFF	NA	TRBJ2-1	TRBV30	TRBD2
TGTGCCAGCCACACCCCGCTAGCGGGTATCCACGAGCAGTACTTC	CASHTPLAGIHEQYF	many	TRBJ2-7	TRBV6-1	TRBD2
TGTGCCAGCCAGGGGACTTCCGAGCAGTACTTC	CASQGTSEQYF	NA	TRBJ2-7	TRBV6-2/TRBV6-3	NA
TGTGCCAGCAGAGCACGGAGCGGGAGTTCCGGTGAGCAGTTCTTC	CASRARSGSSGEQFF	NA	TRBJ2-1	TRBV2	TRBD2
TGCGCCAGCAGCTATTACGGGCCCTCCACCGGGGAGCTGTTTTTT	CASSYYGPSTGELFF	few	TRBJ2-2	TRBV5-1	NA
TGCAGCGCCCACTCAGGGGGCCAGGGGGAGACCCAGTACTTC	CSAHSGGQGETQYF	few	TRBJ2-5	TRBV29-1	TRBD1
TGTGCCAGCAGTTCAACAGGGACCGACTATGGCTACACCTTC	CASSSTGTDYGYTF	NA	TRBJ1-2	TRBV6-1	NA
TGTGCCAGCAGGGCCGTGGCAGCGAACACTGAAGCTTTCTTT	CASRAVAANTEAFF	many	TRBJ1-1	TRBV12-3/TRBV12-4	NA
TGCAGTGCTACGACTAGCGGGACGAACGAGCAGTACTTC	CSATTSGTNEQYF	few	TRBJ2-7	TRBV20-1	TRBD2
TGTGCCAGCTCACCGCGACAGGGGCGGGAGACCCAGTACTTC	CASSPRQGRETQYF	many	TRBJ2-5	TRBV18	TRBD1
TGTGCCAGTAGTTCCGCTGGGACAGGGGGAGGGTTGACTGAAGCTTTCTTT	CASSSAGTGGGLTEAFF	many	TRBJ1-1	TRBV19	TRBD1
TGTGCCAGCAGTGAAAGCGGACCCCAAGAGACCCAGTACTTC	CASSESGPQETQYF	NA	TRBJ2-5	TRBV2	NA
TGTGCCAGCTCACGCCGGGACAGGTGGGGGAACACTGAAGCTTTCTTT	CASSRRDRWGNTEAFF	many	TRBJ1-1	TRBV18	TRBD1
TGTGCCACCAGCAGAGATTTGGGCCAAGAGACCCAGTACTTC	CATSRDLGQETQYF	few	TRBJ2-5	TRBV15	NA
TGTGCCACCAGTGATCCAAGACAGGCCCAAGAGACCCAGTACTTC	CATSDPRQAQETQYF	NA	TRBJ2-5	TRBV24-1	NA
TGTGCCAGTAGTTGGGGTTTTCGTGGACAGAAATATGGCTACACCTTC	CASSWGFRGQKYGYTF	NA	TRBJ1-2	TRBV19	NA
TGTGCCAGTAGTATAGGTTCTGCGGGGACAGATACGCAGTATTTT	CASSIGSAGTDTQYF	NA	TRBJ2-3	TRBV19	NA
TGTGCCAGCAGCCACCGGGGGGCTAAGAGCGAGCAGTACTTC	CASSHRGAKSEQYF	many	TRBJ2-7	TRBV3-1	NA
TGCGCCAGCAGCCAAGAGTCCCACAGGGGTTCGGGCTACAATGAGCAGTTCTTC	CASSQESHRGSGYNEQFF	NA	TRBJ2-1	TRBV4-1	TRBD1
TGTGCCAGCAGCCCACTAGCGGGGGGGCGAGATACGCAGTATTTT	CASSPLAGGRDTQYF	few	TRBJ2-3	TRBV6-1	TRBD2
TGCGCCAGCAGCACAGGACTAGCGGGAGGGTTAGAGACCCAGTACTTC	CASSTGLAGGLETQYF	NA	TRBJ2-5	TRBV5-1	TRBD2
TGTGCCAGCAGTGATACGAACACCGGGGAGCTGTTTTTT	CASSDTNTGELFF	few	TRBJ2-2	TRBV11-2	NA
TGCAGTGCCGCTCGGGGGGGGGGGTATGGCTACACCTTC	CSAARGGGYGYTF	NA	TRBJ1-2	TRBV20-1	NA
TGTGCCAGCAGTAACCGGGACAGGGGTAGGAGGAACGAGCAGTACTTC	CASSNRDRGRRNEQYF	few	TRBJ2-7	TRBV6-1	TRBD1